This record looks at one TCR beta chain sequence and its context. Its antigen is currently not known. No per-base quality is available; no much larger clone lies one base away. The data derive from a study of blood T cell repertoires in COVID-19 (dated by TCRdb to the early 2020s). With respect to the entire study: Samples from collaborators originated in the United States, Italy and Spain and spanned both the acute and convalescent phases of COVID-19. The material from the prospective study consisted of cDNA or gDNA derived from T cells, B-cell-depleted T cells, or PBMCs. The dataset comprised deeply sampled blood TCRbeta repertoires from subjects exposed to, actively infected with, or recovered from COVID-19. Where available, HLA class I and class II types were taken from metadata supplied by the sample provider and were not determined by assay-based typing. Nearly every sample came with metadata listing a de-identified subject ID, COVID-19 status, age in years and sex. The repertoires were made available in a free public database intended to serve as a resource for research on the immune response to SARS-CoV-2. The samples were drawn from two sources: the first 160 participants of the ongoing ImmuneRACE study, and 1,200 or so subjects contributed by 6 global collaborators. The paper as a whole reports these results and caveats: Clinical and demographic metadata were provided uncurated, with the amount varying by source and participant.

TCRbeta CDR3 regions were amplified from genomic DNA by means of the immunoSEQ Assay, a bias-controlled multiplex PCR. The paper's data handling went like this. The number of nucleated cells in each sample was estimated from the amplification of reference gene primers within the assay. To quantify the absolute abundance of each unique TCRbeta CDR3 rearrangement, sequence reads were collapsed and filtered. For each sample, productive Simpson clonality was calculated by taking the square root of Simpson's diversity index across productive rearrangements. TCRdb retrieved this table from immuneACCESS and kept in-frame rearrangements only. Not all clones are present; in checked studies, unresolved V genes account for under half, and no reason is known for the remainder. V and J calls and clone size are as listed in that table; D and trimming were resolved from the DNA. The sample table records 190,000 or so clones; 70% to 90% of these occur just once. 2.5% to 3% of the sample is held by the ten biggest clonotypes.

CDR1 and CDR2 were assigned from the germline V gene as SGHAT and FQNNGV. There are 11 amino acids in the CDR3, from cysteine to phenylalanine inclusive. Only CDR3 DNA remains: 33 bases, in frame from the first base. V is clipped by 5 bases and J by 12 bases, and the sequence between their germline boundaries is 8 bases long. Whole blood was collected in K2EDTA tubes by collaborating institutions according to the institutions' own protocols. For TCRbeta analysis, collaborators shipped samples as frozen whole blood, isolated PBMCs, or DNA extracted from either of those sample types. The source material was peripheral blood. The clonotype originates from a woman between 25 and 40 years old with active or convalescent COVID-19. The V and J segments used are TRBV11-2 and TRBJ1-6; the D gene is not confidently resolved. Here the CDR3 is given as CASSILGPLHF. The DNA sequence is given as TGTGCCAGCAGCATACTAGGACCCCTCCACTTT.